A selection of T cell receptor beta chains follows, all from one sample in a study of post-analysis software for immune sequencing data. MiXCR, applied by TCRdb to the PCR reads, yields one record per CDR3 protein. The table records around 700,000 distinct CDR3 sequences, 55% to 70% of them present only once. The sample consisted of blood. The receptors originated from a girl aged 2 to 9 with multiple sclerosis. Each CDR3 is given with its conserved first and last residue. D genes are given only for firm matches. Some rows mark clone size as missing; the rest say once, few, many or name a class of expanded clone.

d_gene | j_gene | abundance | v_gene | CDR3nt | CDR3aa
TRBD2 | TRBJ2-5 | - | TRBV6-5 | TGTGCCAGCAGCGGGGGGGAGTATCAAGGGCAAGAGACCCAGTACTTC | CASSGGEYQGQETQYF
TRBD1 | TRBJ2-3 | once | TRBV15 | TGTGCCACCAGCATCGGGACAGACACAGATACGCAGTATTTT | CATSIGTDTDTQYF
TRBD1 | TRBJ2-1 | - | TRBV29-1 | TGCAGCGTTGCGCTACCCCCGGGGACAGGGGGCACACTACATAGCTCCTACAATGAGCAGTTCTTC | CSVALPPGTGGTLHSSYNEQFF
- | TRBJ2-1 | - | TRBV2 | TGTGCCAGCAGTGCCAGGGGGGATGAGCAGTTCTTC | CASSARGDEQFF
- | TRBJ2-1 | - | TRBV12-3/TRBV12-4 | TGTGCCAGCAGATCAGCCGGGTCGGGCAATGAGCAGTTCTTC | CASRSAGSGNEQFF
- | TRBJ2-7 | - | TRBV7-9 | TGTGCCAGCAGCTTTGCGGACATTTCCTACGAGCAGTACTTC | CASSFADISYEQYF
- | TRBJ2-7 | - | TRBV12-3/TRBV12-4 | TGTGCCAGCAGGCTCAGGGGCAGCCGAAGATCGGGCAACGAGCAGTACTTC | CASRLRGSRRSGNEQYF
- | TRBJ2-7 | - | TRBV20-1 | TGCAGTGCTAGAGATCTGGGGAGCCTTATCTACGAGCAGTACTTC | CSARDLGSLIYEQYF
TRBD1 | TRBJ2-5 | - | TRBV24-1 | TGTGCCACCAGTGATGGGACAGGGCACGAGACCCAGTACTTC | CATSDGTGHETQYF
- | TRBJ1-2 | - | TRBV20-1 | TGCAGTGGGACGGGGACTTGGGGCTACACCTTC | CSGTGTWGYTF
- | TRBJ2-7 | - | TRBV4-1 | TGCGCCAGCAGCCAAGACCCCGGGACGGAGTCCTACGAGCAGTACTTC | CASSQDPGTESYEQYF
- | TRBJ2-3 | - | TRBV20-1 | TGCAGTGCGCCCTTGGGTGGAGATACGCAGTATTTT | CSAPLGGDTQYF
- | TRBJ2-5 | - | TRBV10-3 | TGTGCCATCAGTGAGGGCGGGTGGGAGACCCAGTACTTC | CAISEGGWETQYF
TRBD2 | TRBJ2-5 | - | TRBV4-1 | TGCGCCAGCAGCCAAGGCTTGGGACTAGCGGGAGAGACCCAGTACTTC | CASSQGLGLAGETQYF
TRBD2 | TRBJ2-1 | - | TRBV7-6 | TGTGCCAGCAGCTGGGGGAGCGGGGGGTACTACAATGAGCAGTTCTTC | CASSWGSGGYYNEQFF
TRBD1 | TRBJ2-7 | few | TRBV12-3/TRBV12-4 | TGTGCCAGCAGCCGCGGACAGGGCGGCGAGCAGTACTTC | CASSRGQGGEQYF
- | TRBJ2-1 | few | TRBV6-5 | TGTGCCAGCAGTTTCCTCAGGGACAATGAGCAGTTCTTC | CASSFLRDNEQFF
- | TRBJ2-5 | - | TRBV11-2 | TGTGCCAGCAGCTTAGATCAAGGGCGGGGAGAGACCCAGTACTTC | CASSLDQGRGETQYF
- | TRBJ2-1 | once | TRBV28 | TGTGCCAGCAGTTTCCCGGCAGCTCTTTCCTACAATGAGCAGTTCTTC | CASSFPAALSYNEQFF
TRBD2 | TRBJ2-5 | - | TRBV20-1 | TGCAGCACAAGCGGGGATCTAGAGACCCAGTACTTC | CSTSGDLETQYF
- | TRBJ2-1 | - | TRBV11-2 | TGTGCCAGCAATGGCGCGGTCGGGGGGCGAGGTGAGCAGTTCTTC | CASNGAVGGRGEQFF
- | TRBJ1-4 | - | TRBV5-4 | TGTGCCAGCAGCCCCGGCGGGGGGTGGGACGAAAAACTGTTTTTT | CASSPGGGWDEKLFF
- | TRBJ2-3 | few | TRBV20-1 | TGCAGTGCTAGCTCCGATACGCAGTATTTT | CSASSDTQYF
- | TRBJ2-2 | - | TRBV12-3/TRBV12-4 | TGTGCCAGCAGTTTCGGGGTACGCCGAACCGGGGAGCTGTTTTTT | CASSFGVRRTGELFF
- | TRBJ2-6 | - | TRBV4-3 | TGCGCCAGCAGCCAGGTGGAATCCGGGGCCAACGTCCTGACTTTC | CASSQVESGANVLTF
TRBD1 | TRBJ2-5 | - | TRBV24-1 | TGTGCCACCAGTGATGACAGGGGCTTGTTGGAGACCCAGTACTTC | CATSDDRGLLETQYF
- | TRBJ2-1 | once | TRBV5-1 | TGCGCCAGCAGCTTGGACGAAGGTAGCTCCTACAATGAGCAGTTCTTC | CASSLDEGSSYNEQFF
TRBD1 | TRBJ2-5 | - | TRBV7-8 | TGTGCCAGCAGCTTCCTAAGACAGGGCGGGCAAGAGACCCAGTACTTC | CASSFLRQGGQETQYF
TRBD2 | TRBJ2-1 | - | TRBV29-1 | TGCAGCGTTGAACCGGTAACTAGCGGGAGGGATGAGCAGTTCTTC | CSVEPVTSGRDEQFF
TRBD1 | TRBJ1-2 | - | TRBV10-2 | TGCGCCAGCAGTGAAACAGGGGGCCGTGGCTACACCTTC | CASSETGGRGYTF
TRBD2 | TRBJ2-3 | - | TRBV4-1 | TGCGCCAGCAGCCAACCTGGACTAGCGGGAGTAGATACGCAGTATTTT | CASSQPGLAGVDTQYF
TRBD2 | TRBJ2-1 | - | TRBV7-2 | TGTGCCAGCAGCTTAGTAGGGGGGGGAGGCTCGGGAGGGCTAGCATATGAGCAGTTCTTC | CASSLVGGGGSGGLAYEQFF
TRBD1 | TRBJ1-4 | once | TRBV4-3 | TGCGCCAGCAGCCGGGACAGGAGTAATGAAAAACTGTTTTTT | CASSRDRSNEKLFF
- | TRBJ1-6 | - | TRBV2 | TGTGCCAGCAACCTATTACAGGCGAATTCACCCCTCCACTTT | CASNLLQANSPLHF
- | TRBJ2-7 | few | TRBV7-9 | TGTGCCAGCAGCTCGGACCGGAGCTCCTACGAGCAGTACTTC | CASSSDRSSYEQYF
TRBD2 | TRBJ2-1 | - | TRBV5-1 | TGCGCCAGCAGCTTTCTAGCGGGAGGTTACAATAAGCAGTTCTTC | CASSFLAGGYNKQFF
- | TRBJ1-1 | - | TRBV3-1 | TGTGCCAGCTACTTAGGGGGGCTGGATAACCCTGAAGCTTTCTTT | CASYLGGLDNPEAFF
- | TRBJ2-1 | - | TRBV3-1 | TGTGCCAGCAGCCAAGGGCTAGGAGGACAAGAGACCCAGTTCTTC | CASSQGLGGQETQFF
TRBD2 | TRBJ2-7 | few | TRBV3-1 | TGTGCCAGCAGCCAAGGATACATGGGACTAGCGGGATACGAGCAGTACTTC | CASSQGYMGLAGYEQYF
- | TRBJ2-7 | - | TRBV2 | TGTGCCAGCCTCCTGGGCGCCTACGAGCAGTACTTC | CASLLGAYEQYF
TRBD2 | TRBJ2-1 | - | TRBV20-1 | TGCAGTGCTAGGCCCTCGGGAGCGGGAGACCACAATGAGCAGTTCTTC | CSARPSGAGDHNEQFF
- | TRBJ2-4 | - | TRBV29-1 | TGCAGCGCCAGGGGGGCCGGCAAAAACATTCAGTACTTC | CSARGAGKNIQYF
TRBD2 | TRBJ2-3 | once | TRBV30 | TGTGCCTGGAGTGTCCGGGAGGGCGGGAACTCAGATACGCAGTATTTT | CAWSVREGGNSDTQYF
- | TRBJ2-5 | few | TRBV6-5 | TGTGCCAGCAGTCCGACCGGGACCTACCCCTCGGGGGAGCAGTACTTC | CASSPTGTYPSGEQYF
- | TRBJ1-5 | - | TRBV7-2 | TGTGCCAGCAGCTCTTGGAGGGGTAGCAATCAGCCCCAGCATTTT | CASSSWRGSNQPQHF
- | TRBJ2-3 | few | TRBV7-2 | TGTGCCAGCAGCTTAGCACCGGGAGCGAATACGCAGTATTTT | CASSLAPGANTQYF
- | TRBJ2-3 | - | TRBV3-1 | TGTGCCAGCAGCCAAGCCCGCGAGAGGGGCCCACTCACAGATACGCAGTATTTT | CASSQARERGPLTDTQYF
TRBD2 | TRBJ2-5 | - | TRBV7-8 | TGTGCCAGCAGCCCCAGGACTAGCGGGGGACTCCAAGAGACCCAGTACTTC | CASSPRTSGGLQETQYF
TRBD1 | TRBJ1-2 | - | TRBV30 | TGTGCCTGGAGCCAGGACAGGGACTATAGCTACACCTTC | CAWSQDRDYSYTF
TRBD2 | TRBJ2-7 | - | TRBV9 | TGTGCCAGCAGCGTAGCGCCAGCGGGAGGAATACTCTACGAGCAGTACTTC | CASSVAPAGGILYEQYF
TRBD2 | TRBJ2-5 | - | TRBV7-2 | TGTGCCAGCAGCTTGCACGGGATGGGAGGGGAAGAGACCCAGTACTTC | CASSLHGMGGEETQYF
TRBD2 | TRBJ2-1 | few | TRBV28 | TGTGCCAGCAGTCCGAGACTAGCGGGGATGATCTATGAGCAGTTCTTC | CASSPRLAGMIYEQFF